Listed below are T cell receptor beta chains from one sample, sequenced in a study of T cells in Graves' hyperthyroidism and ophthalmopathy. TCRdb reprocessed the multiplex PCR reads with MiXCR, giving one entry per CDR3 protein. The table records a few hundred thousand distinct CDR3 sequences, 46% of them present only once. Material for sequencing was peripheral blood or thyroid tissue (not recorded which). These receptors were taken from an adult woman with Graves' disease, either hyperthyroidism or ophthalmopathy (not recorded which). The CDR3 runs from the conserved cysteine through the conserved F or W. The D gene is left open where the match is weak. Not every row has a clone size; where given, it reads once, few, many or a size class.

V	D	J	size	DNA	CDR3
TRBV5-1	.	TRBJ2-5	many	TGCGCCAGCAGCCTGGGGGGCAGGGAAGAGACCCAGTACTTC	CASSLGGREETQYF
TRBV20-1	TRBD1	TRBJ1-1	many	TGCAGTGCTACTCAGGGGGCGCGGGGGAACACTGAAGCTTTCTTT	CSATQGARGNTEAFF
TRBV7-3	TRBD1	TRBJ1-4	many	TGTGCCAGCAGCCCCATGGGGGCGACAGGGGTGAAGGAAAAACTGTTTTTT	CASSPMGATGVKEKLFF
TRBV29-1	.	TRBJ1-1	.	TGCAGCGTAACAGGAGGAACTTTCTTT	CSVTGGTFF
TRBV19	.	TRBJ2-2	few	TGTGCCAGTAGTGAACAGACGAACACCGGGGAGCTGTTTTTT	CASSEQTNTGELFF
TRBV7-2	.	TRBJ2-5	many	TGTGCCAGCAGCTCTACGCCCCAGGAGACCCAGTACTTC	CASSSTPQETQYF
TRBV12-3/TRBV12-4	.	TRBJ1-1	few	TGTGCCAGCAGTTTCACAGGGCTGGACACTGAAGCTTTCTTT	CASSFTGLDTEAFF
TRBV29-1	TRBD2	TRBJ2-7	.	TGCAGCGTGCAACCAGCGGGAGGGCCCTCCGATACGCAGTACTTC	CSVQPAGGPSDTQYF
TRBV6-2/TRBV6-3	TRBD1	TRBJ1-2	few	TGTGCCAGCAGTACCGGGACAGGGAGAGGGGGCTACACCTTC	CASSTGTGRGGYTF
TRBV27	TRBD1	TRBJ1-1	few	TGTGCCAGCAGCCGAAGGGGGCTCACTGAAGCTTTCTTT	CASSRRGLTEAFF
TRBV6-5	TRBD1	TRBJ1-1	.	TGTGACAGCAGTTACCCGACAGGGGTAGCTTTCTTT	CDSSYPTGVAFF
TRBV9	TRBD2	TRBJ2-7	.	TGTGCCAGCAGCGTAGAGAGCGGGGGACCCTACAATGAGCAGTACTTC	CASSVESGGPYNEQYF
TRBV20-1	.	TRBJ2-7	many	TGCAGTGCTACTCACGCGTACGAGCAGTACTTC	CSATHAYEQYF
TRBV6-4	.	TRBJ2-5	.	TGTGCCAGCAACCATATGGGGGCAGAGACCCAGTACTTC	CASNHMGAETQYF
TRBV7-9	.	TRBJ1-6	.	TGTGCCAGCAGCTTAGACCCCGGACCCCTCCACTTT	CASSLDPGPLHF
TRBV7-3	TRBD2	TRBJ2-1	once	TGTGCCAGCACCAGTGGGGGTAGCGGGAGCTCCTACAATGAGCAGTTCTTC	CASTSGGSGSSYNEQFF
TRBV7-9	TRBD2	TRBJ2-7	few	TGTGCCAGCAGCTATAGCCCGGGGGGTTATTACGAGCAGTACTTC	CASSYSPGGYYEQYF
TRBV12-3/TRBV12-4	.	TRBJ1-4	.	TGTGCCAGCAGCCGAGGAGGGGATCGGACTGAAAAACTGTTTTTT	CASSRGGDRTEKLFF
TRBV7-9	.	TRBJ1-1	.	TGTGCCAGCAGCTTAGATGGGGGCGCGAGCACTGAAGCTTTCTTT	CASSLDGGASTEAFF
TRBV27	.	TRBJ2-2	.	TGTGCCAGCAGTTCCGTGAACACCGGGGAGCTGTTTTTT	CASSSVNTGELFF
TRBV15	TRBD1	TRBJ2-7	many	TGTGCCACCAGCAGAGGACAGGGCTCCCACGAGCAGTACTTC	CATSRGQGSHEQYF
TRBV30	.	TRBJ1-6	many	TGTGCCTGGAGTGTACGCGGGTCACCCCTCCACTTT	CAWSVRGSPLHF
TRBV7-8	TRBD1	TRBJ1-1	few	TGTGCCAGCAGCTTAGGTCCATTGGGACAGGGGTACACTGAAGCTTTCTTT	CASSLGPLGQGYTEAFF
TRBV10-2	.	TRBJ2-3	.	TGCGCCAGCAGTCAGGGGATTCCAGATACGCAGTATTTT	CASSQGIPDTQYF
TRBV27	.	TRBJ2-7	.	TGTGCCAGCAGCTCTAGGGGGAGAGAATCCTACGAGCAGTACTTC	CASSSRGRESYEQYF